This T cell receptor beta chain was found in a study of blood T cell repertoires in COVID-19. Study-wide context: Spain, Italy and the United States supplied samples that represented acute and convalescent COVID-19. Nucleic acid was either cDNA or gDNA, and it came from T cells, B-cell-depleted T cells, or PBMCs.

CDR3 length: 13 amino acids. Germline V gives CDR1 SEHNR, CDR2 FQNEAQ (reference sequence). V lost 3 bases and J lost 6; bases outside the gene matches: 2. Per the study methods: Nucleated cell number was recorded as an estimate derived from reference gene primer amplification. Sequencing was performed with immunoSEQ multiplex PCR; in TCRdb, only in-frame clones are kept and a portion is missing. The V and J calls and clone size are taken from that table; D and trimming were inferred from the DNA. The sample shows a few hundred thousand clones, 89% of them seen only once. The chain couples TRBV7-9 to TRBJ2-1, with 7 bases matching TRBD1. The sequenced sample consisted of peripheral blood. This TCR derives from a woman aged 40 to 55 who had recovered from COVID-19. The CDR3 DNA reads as TGTGCCAGCAGCTTTTCAGGGGGCAATGAGCAGTTCTTC. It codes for CASSFSGGNEQFF.